Given below is one TCR beta chain in context. The data were obtained in a study of T cells expressing NK-cell markers. Germline loops: CDR1 LGHDT, CDR2 YNNKEL (reference sequence). The CDR3 runs 16 residues. TCRdb reanalyzed the 5' RACE reads and collapses them to one entry per CDR3 protein, without DNA. The repertoire shows 300,000 to 500,000 distinct CDR3 sequences; the top ten hold roughly 10%. The sequence was collected from a woman aged 45-60 years in good health. This chain uses TRBV3-1 with TRBJ2-1; the TRBD1 assignment by TCRdb is unverifiable without DNA. The source material was blood T cells: a sorted CD56 or NKG2C T cell subset, CD4+ or CD8+ T cells, or bulk PBMC T cells (not recorded which). CDR3 region: CASSFYTGTHGNEQFF.